This T cell receptor beta chain came from a study of cytomegalovirus exposure and HLA in healthy donors. This CDR3 has 13 residues. The germline V gene encodes CDR1 SNHLY and CDR2 FYNNEI. The ends were cut back, 3 bases at V and 2 bases at J, with 7 bases in the middle. Findings and caveats of the study: Analysis was carried out at a later point, and it linked a missense DCLRE1C variant to TCR beta V- and J-gene trimming. Among TCR sequences, most were rare, though some public TCRs appeared in many donors.

This clone has just a few counts. Its specificity is not known. PCR employed 60 Vbeta and 13 Jbeta primers. Using immunoSEQ multiplex PCR, the repertoire was profiled, and TCRdb retains in-frame clones only, with some absent. The table lists about 140,000 clones, over 70% of them singletons, with roughly 4.5% in the top ten. The chain links TRBV2 to TRBJ1-1; unclear D gene. Sequences were obtained from PBMCs. The TCR comes from a man aged 40-50 years in good health and CMV-seronegative. CDR3 amino acids: CASSDRFNTEAFF. CDR3 coding DNA: TGTGCCAGCAGTGACAGGTTTAACACTGAAGCTTTCTTT.